This T cell receptor beta chain was observed in a study of T cell responses to AZD1222 COVID-19 vaccine. The study's findings and limits: CD4 TCRs associated with vaccination spanned spike, dominating at 160-218 and 743-854. No repertoire was sampled before or during the peak T cell response, only after it. Baseline seropositives among AZD1222 recipients totaled only five or six.

Sequencing used immunoSEQ multiplex PCR; TCRdb keeps in-frame clones, though not all of them. Of some 120,000 clones detected, 85% to 90% appear once; the ten largest clones hold approximately 4.8%. This CDR3 has 16 residues. CDR1 and CDR2 (germline): LGHDT, YNNKEL (reference sequence). Trimming left V 5 bases short and J 4 bases short, with 18 bases between. On this clone itself: The antigen remains unidentified.

The gene calls are TRBV3-1 (or the pseudogene TRBV3-2) and TRBJ2-1; tentatively, D is TRBD2 (5 bases). This TCR derives from an adult in good health. The input for sequencing was peripheral blood, taken on day 0 of AZD1222 vaccination. Here the CDR3 DNA reads TGTGCCAGCAGCGACGAGGGCGGAAGAGGGTACAATGAGCAGTTCTTC. Translated, it gives CASSDEGGRGYNEQFF.